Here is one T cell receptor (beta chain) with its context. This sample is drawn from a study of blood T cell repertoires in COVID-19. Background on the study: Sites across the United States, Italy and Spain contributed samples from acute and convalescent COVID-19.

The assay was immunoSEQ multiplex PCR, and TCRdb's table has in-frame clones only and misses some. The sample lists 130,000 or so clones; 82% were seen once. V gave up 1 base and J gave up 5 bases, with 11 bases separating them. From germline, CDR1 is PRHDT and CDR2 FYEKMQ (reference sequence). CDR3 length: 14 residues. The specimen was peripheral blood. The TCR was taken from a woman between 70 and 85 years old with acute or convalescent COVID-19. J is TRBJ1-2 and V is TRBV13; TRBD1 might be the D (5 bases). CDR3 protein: CASSLERGLYGYTF. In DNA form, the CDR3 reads TGTGCCAGCAGCTTAGAAAGGGGCTTATATGGCTACACCTTC.